Each of the 12 T cell receptor beta chains below was sequenced from the same sample in a study of T-cell reconstitution after alpha-beta-depleted transplantation in children. This sample's TCRbeta library carried unique molecular identifier barcodes. TCRdb reprocessed the PCR reads via MiXCR and lists one record per CDR3 protein. The table records roughly 610,000 distinct CDR3 sequences, about 11% of them present only once. The source material was PBMCs from the stem cell graft donor, sampled from the stem cell graft. The receptor set was obtained from a human donor who donated a stem cell graft to a child with acute myeloid leukemia.

The sample holds a few counts of this clonotype. The rearrangement joins TRBV5-1 to TRBJ2-3; TRBD2 matches at 11 bases. Trimming took 6 bases from V and 0 from J; bases not matched to a gene: 6. The CDR3 loop spans 16 amino acids. The germline gives CDR1 SGHRS, CDR2 YFSETQ. DNA for the CDR3: TGCGCCAGCAAGTTTTGGACTAGCGGGAGCACAGATACGCAGTATTTT. Translated, it gives CASKFWTSGSTDTQYF.

This chain connects TRBV30 to TRBJ1-2; weak D call: TRBD1 (5 bases). The CDR3 has 14 amino acids. Germline CDR1 is GTSNPN and CDR2 is SVGIG (reference sequence). V lost 4 bases and J 2 bases, leaving 14 bases between the germline ends. Here the CDR3 reads CAWMFAGVNYGYTF. The CDR3, as DNA: TGTGCCTGGATGTTCGCGGGGGTCAACTATGGCTACACCTTC.

This clonotype was seen only a few times. This chain uses TRBV5-1 with TRBJ2-7; 7 nucleotides line up with TRBD1. The length of the CDR3 is 14 residues. V gave up 4 bases and J gave up 2 bases; unmatched junction bases: 6. CDR1 SGHRS and CDR2 YFSETQ come from the germline V gene. CDR3 nucleotides: TGCGCCAGCAGCACGACCGGGACAGCCTACGAGCAGTACTTC. It encodes CASSTTGTAYEQYF.

This clonotype appeared many times. The chain combines TRBV29-1 with TRBJ2-2, with D possibly TRBD2 on 5 matching bases. V lost 7 bases and J 1 base, leaving 10 bases between the germline ends. There are 13 residues in the CDR3. Germline V CDR1 and CDR2: SQVTM, ANQGSEA. The CDR3 protein is CSALGGNTGELFF. The CDR3 DNA sequence: TGCAGCGCCCTAGGAGGGAACACCGGGGAGCTGTTTTTT.

This clonotype came up many times. The chain combines TRBV27 with TRBJ2-1, with 8 nucleotides matching TRBD2. Germline V gives CDR1 MNHEY, CDR2 SMNVEV (reference sequence). The CDR3 is 15 residues long. With 4 bases clipped from V and 3 bases from J, the junction kept 5 bases outside the gene matches. DNA of the CDR3: TGTGCCAGCAGTTATAGCGGGACCAGCTACAATGAGCAGTTCTTC. Its protein product is CASSYSGTSYNEQFF.

This clonotype was counted between two and nine times. The CDR3 bases are TGTGCCAGCAGCTTAGCTTCAGGGGTGCACGAGCAGTACTTC. Translated, it gives CASSLASGVHEQYF. This rearrangement joins TRBV7-6 to TRBJ2-7; D is perhaps TRBD1 (6 bases). CDR1 is SGHVS, CDR2 FNYEAQ, per germline. CDR3 length equals 14 residues. V shed 0 bases and J shed 5 bases, with 11 bases lying between them.

This clonotype came up many times. The chain combines TRBV7-9 with TRBJ1-2; 7 positions match TRBD1. The CDR3 runs 13 residues. V lost 10 bases, J lost 4 bases, and 9 bases stayed unmatched. Germline lookup yields CDR1 SEHNR and CDR2 FQNEAQ (reference sequence). CDR3 amino acids: CATRPQGTYGYTF. CDR3 in DNA: TGTGCCACCAGACCACAGGGGACCTATGGCTACACCTTC.

At least ten counts were recorded for this clonotype. This rearrangement joins TRBV27 to TRBJ1-4, with D perhaps TRBD1 (6 bases). Trimming shortened V by 6 bases and J by 5 bases, and 10 bases separated the two germline ends. The CDR3 sequence is 13 residues long. The germline V gene has CDR1 MNHEY and CDR2 SMNVEV (reference sequence). The CDR3 nucleotides read TGTGCCAGCAGGTCCAGGGGCAATGAAAAACTGTTTTTT. As protein: CASRSRGNEKLFF. Complete variable domain (other parts from reference TRBV27 and TRBJ1-4): EAQVTQNPRYLITVTGKKLTVTCSQNMNHEYMSWYRQDPGLGLRQIYYSMNVEVTDKGDVPEGYKVSRKEKRNFPLILESPSPNQTSLYFCASRSRGNEKLFFGSGTQLSVL.

This clonotype occurred many times. The V call is TRBV28, the J call TRBJ1-5; no reliable D call. This CDR3 is built from 12 residues. V was trimmed by 6 bases and J by 6 bases, leaving 9 bases between them. The V gene's germline CDR1 is MDHEN and CDR2 SYDVKM. The CDR3 DNA reads as TGTGCCAGCAGCGAAGTGGGTCAGCCCCAGCATTTT. Residues: CASSEVGQPQHF.

J is TRBJ2-3 and V is TRBV5-4; 9 bases align to TRBD2. The CDR3 is 19 amino acids. Losses at the gene ends were 0 bases for V and 0 bases for J; bases not matched to a gene: 11. Germline CDR1 is SGHNT and CDR2 is YYREEE (reference sequence). DNA of the CDR3: TGTGCCAGCAGCTTGGCCGGGACTAGCTTTACCTCTAGCACAGATACGCAGTATTTT. It specifies CASSLAGTSFTSSTDTQYF. Full variable domain (missing parts from reference TRBV5-4 and TRBJ2-3): ETGVTQSPTHLIKTRGQQVTLRCSSQSGHNTVSWYQQALGQGPQFIFQYYREEENGRGNFPPRFSGLQFPNYSSELNVNALELDDSALYLCASSLAGTSFTSSTDTQYFGPGTRLTVL.

This clonotype was seen repeatedly, ten times or more. V usage is TRBV4-3 and J usage is TRBJ2-1; a possible D gene is TRBD2 (5 bases). From germline, CDR1 is LGHNA and CDR2 YSLEER. The V gene lost 9 bases and the J gene lost 6 bases, with 15 bases spanning the gap. The CDR3 length is 13 residues. As DNA, the CDR3 is TGCGCCAGTCTCTTGAGGGATTGCAATGAGCAGTTCTTC. It encodes CASLLRDCNEQFF.

This chain connects TRBV6-2 or TRBV6-3 to TRBJ2-2; D is unclear. CDR1 and CDR2 from the germline V gene are MNHEY and SVGEGT. V was pared by 4 bases and J by 1 base, with 10 bases between. The CDR3 has 15 amino acids. The CDR3 protein is CASSSLGLNTGELFF. The CDR3 nucleotides are TGTGCCAGCAGTTCCCTCGGGTTGAACACCGGGGAGCTGTTTTTT.